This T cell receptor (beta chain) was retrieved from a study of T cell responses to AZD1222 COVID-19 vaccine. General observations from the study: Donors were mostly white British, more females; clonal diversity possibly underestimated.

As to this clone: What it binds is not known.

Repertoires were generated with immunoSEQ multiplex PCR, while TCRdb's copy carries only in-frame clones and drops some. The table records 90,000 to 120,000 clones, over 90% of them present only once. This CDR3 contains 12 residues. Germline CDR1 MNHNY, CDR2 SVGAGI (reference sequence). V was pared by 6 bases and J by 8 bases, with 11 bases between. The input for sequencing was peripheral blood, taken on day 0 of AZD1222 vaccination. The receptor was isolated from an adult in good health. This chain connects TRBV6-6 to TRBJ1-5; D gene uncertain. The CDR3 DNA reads TGTGCCAGCAGCCCCGAGGTGGAGCCCCAGCATTTT. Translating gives CASSPEVEPQHF.